These 18 T cell receptor beta chains share one sample of origin, sequenced in a study of blood T cell repertoires in COVID-19. The method was immunoSEQ multiplex PCR; TCRdb's version includes in-frame clones alone and lacks a portion of them. Of tens of thousands of clones listed, 91% are singletons. Material for sequencing was peripheral blood. The receptor set was obtained from a human donor in a cohort sampled during active COVID-19.

The chain employs TRBV27 and TRBJ2-5; 10 nucleotides match TRBD2. CDR1 is MNHEY and CDR2 is SMNVEV in the germline V gene (reference sequence). The CDR3 is 19 residues long. The V and J ends lost 2 bases and 1 base, in that order; junction bases with no gene match: 13. The chain's CDR3 is CASSLIGSGLALTQETQYF. CDR3 nucleotides: TGTGCCAGCAGTTTAATCGGTTCGGGACTAGCGCTGACCCAAGAGACCCAGTACTTC.

This clone was detected only a few times. This sequence joins TRBV4-1 and TRBJ2-7; 8 bases map to TRBD2. Germline V lookup: CDR1 MGHRA, CDR2 YSYEKL. The V and J ends lost 3 bases and 2 bases, in that order; junction bases with no gene match: 6. This CDR3 contains 15 residues. CDR3 sequence reads: CASSHQLAETYEQYF. CDR3 in DNA: TGCGCCAGCAGCCATCAACTAGCGGAAACCTACGAGCAGTACTTC.

By sample share, this clone is medium-sized. The chain links TRBV4-2 to TRBJ2-7, with D tentatively TRBD2 (6 bases). The CDR3 covers 16 residues. V lost 3 bases and J lost 1, with 16 bases in between. Per germline, CDR1 LGHNA and CDR2 YNFKEQ. DNA for the CDR3: TGTGCCAGCAGCCAGGAGCGGGCCGAGTTATCCTACGAGCAGTACTTC. It codes for CASSQERAELSYEQYF.

CDR3 residues: CASSFWQGAEQYF. The CDR3 nucleotides read TGTGCCAGCAGTTTTTGGCAGGGTGCCGAGCAGTACTTC. The chain combines TRBV27 with TRBJ2-7, with a weak D call TRBD1 (5 bases). The V gene's germline CDR1 is MNHEY and CDR2 SMNVEV (reference sequence). This CDR3 is built from 13 residues. V dropped 3 bases and J dropped 6 bases, with 12 bases sitting between them.

The V call is TRBV3-1 (or the pseudogene TRBV3-2), the J call TRBJ1-1; the D gene is possibly TRBD1 (6 bases). The CDR3 has 13 residues. V was pared by 6 bases and J by 1 base, with 9 bases between. The germline CDR1 and CDR2 sequences are LGHDT and YNNKEL (reference sequence). The CDR3 DNA is TGTGCCAGCAGATCGACAGGGAACACTGAAGCTTTCTTT. It yields the protein CASRSTGNTEAFF.

The chain couples TRBV7-9 to TRBJ2-5; D is possibly TRBD2 (6 bases). The CDR3 is 13 amino acids. The germline V gene has CDR1 SEHNR and CDR2 FQNEAQ (reference sequence). Trimming left V 3 bases short and J 5 bases short, with 10 bases between. The CDR3 sequence is CASSFPGTETQYF. The CDR3 DNA is TGTGCCAGCAGCTTTCCCGGGACTGAGACCCAGTACTTC.

This clone has just a few counts. The rearrangement joins TRBV9 to TRBJ1-1; 8 positions agree with TRBD1. This CDR3 comprises 15 residues. Germline assignment: CDR1 SGDLS and CDR2 YYNGEE. J lost 4 bases, V lost 4 bases, and 9 bases had no gene match. This CDR3 reads CASSSGQGYSTEAFF. CDR3 DNA: TGTGCCAGCAGCTCAGGACAGGGATATAGCACTGAAGCTTTCTTT. Full variable domain (outside the CDR3, taken from reference TRBV9 and TRBJ1-1): DSGVTQTPKHLITATGQRVTLRCSPRSGDLSVYWYQQSLDQGLQFLIQYYNGEERAKGNILERFSAQQFPDLHSELNLSSLELGDSALYFCASSSGQGYSTEAFFGQGTRLTVV.

The gene calls are TRBV18 and TRBJ1-2, with D perhaps matching TRBD1 (5 bases). Germline CDR1 KGHSH, CDR2 LQKENI. This CDR3 is built from 16 residues. V was shortened by 2 bases and J by 0 bases, with 13 bases between the two germline ends. The CDR3 DNA reads as TGTGCCAGCTCACCAATGGAGGGACGAGCTAACTATGGCTACACCTTC. As protein: CASSPMEGRANYGYTF.

V and J are TRBV5-1 and TRBJ1-2; 8 positions agree with TRBD1. This CDR3 is 18 amino acids long. V dropped 1 base and J dropped 3; count of bases not matched to a gene: 14. The germline gives CDR1 SGHRS, CDR2 YFSETQ. The CDR3 DNA follows: TGCGCCAGCAGCTTGCCCTGGGACGTGGACAGGGCCGACTATGGCTACACCTTC. As protein: CASSLPWDVDRADYGYTF.

This clone was counted once. V usage is TRBV11-2 and J usage is TRBJ2-3, with 12 bases fitting TRBD2. The CDR3 is 17 residues long. V lost 5 bases, J lost 7 bases, and 13 bases stayed unmatched. Germline values: CDR1 SGHAT, CDR2 FQNNGV. The CDR3 DNA reads TGTGCCAGCAGCCCACAAAGCCTAGCGGGAGGGCCTTATACGCAGTATTTT. Its translation is CASSPQSLAGGPYTQYF.

The count of this clone is one. V is TRBV7-2 and J is TRBJ1-6; D gene uncertain. The germline V gene has CDR1 SGHTA and CDR2 FQGNSA. Trimming shortened V by 4 bases and J by 7 bases, and 17 bases separated the two germline ends. The CDR3 runs to 16 residues. The CDR3 loop is CASSSRSLPKNSPLHF. In DNA, the CDR3 is TGTGCCAGCAGCTCGCGGTCGTTACCTAAAAATTCACCCCTCCACTTT. Complete variable domain (other parts from reference TRBV7-2 and TRBJ1-6): GAGVSQSPSNKVTEKGKDVELRCDPISGHTALYWYRQSLGQGLEFLIYFQGNSAPDKSGLPSDRFSAERTGGSVSTLTIQRTQQEDSAVYLCASSSRSLPKNSPLHFGNGTRLTVT.

This chain uses TRBV3-1 (or the pseudogene TRBV3-2) with TRBJ2-7; the match to TRBD1 covers 10 bases. After removal of 2 bases from V and 3 bases from J, the junction contained 1 base not matched to a gene. The CDR3 has 14 amino acids. Germline-derived CDR1 and CDR2 are LGHDT and YNNKEL (reference sequence). The CDR3 protein is CASSQRTGGYEQYF. The CDR3, as DNA: TGTGCCAGCAGCCAAAGGACAGGGGGCTACGAGCAGTACTTC.

The rearrangement links TRBV18 to TRBJ2-5, with a possible D match to TRBD2 (6 bases). Between the trimmed V and J ends, which lost 0 bases and 4 bases, there was a span of 9 bases. This CDR3 spans 14 amino acids. Germline V gene sequence: CDR1 KGHSH, CDR2 LQKENI. The CDR3 region has the DNA TGTGCCAGCTCACCACCGTACGGGAGAGAGACCCAGTACTTC. It is translated as CASSPPYGRETQYF. The whole variable domain, filled in from reference TRBV18 and TRBJ2-5, reads NAGVMQNPRHLVRRRGQEARLRCSPMKGHSHVYWYRQLPEEGLKFMVYLQKENIIDESGMPKERFSAEFPKEGPSILRIQQVVRGDSAAYFCASSPPYGRETQYFGPGTRLLVL.

This clone was seen a single time. The chain links TRBV28 to TRBJ2-1; D might be TRBD1 (5 bases). This CDR3 region has 12 residues. The V gene's germline CDR1 is MDHEN and CDR2 SYDVKM. The ends were cut back, 2 bases at V and 7 bases at J, with 6 bases in the middle. CDR3 nucleotide sequence: TGTGCCAGCAGTTTACAGGGAAATGAGCAGTTCTTC. Translating gives CASSLQGNEQFF. Together with reference TRBV28 and TRBJ2-1, the CDR3 gives the full variable domain: DVKVTQSSRYLVKRTGEKVFLECVQDMDHENMFWYRQDPGLGLRLIYFSYDVKMKEKGDIPEGYSVSREKKERFSLILESASTNQTSMYLCASSLQGNEQFFGPGTRLTVL.

The count of this clone is one. The chain employs TRBV28 and TRBJ2-1, with D perhaps TRBD2 (5 bases). The V end lost 6 bases, the J end lost 7 bases, and 16 bases lay between the germline ends. The CDR3 spans 14 residues. Germline V lookup: CDR1 MDHEN, CDR2 SYDVKM. The CDR3 region is CASSPRVRDNEQFF. CDR3 nucleotides: TGTGCCAGCAGCCCTAGGGTGAGGGATAATGAGCAGTTCTTC. Full variable domain (outside the CDR3, taken from reference TRBV28 and TRBJ2-1): DVKVTQSSRYLVKRTGEKVFLECVQDMDHENMFWYRQDPGLGLRLIYFSYDVKMKEKGDIPEGYSVSREKKERFSLILESASTNQTSMYLCASSPRVRDNEQFFGPGTRLTVL.

This clone was seen once. The genes are TRBV11-1 and TRBJ2-7; 8 nucleotides line up with TRBD2. The CDR3 is 14 amino acids. V lost 5 bases and J lost 4; bases outside the gene matches: 7. Germline V gene sequence: CDR1 SGHAT, CDR2 FQDESV (reference sequence). The CDR3 DNA sequence: TGTGCCAGCAGCCCCGGGGTAGCGGGGTACGAGCAGTACTTC. This translates into CASSPGVAGYEQYF.

The V gene is TRBV5-1, the J gene TRBJ2-1; 7 bases agree with TRBD1. Germline V lookup: CDR1 SGHRS, CDR2 YFSETQ. V trimming: 5 bases; J trimming: 3 bases; junction bases outside the gene matches: 11. The CDR3 is made up of 16 amino acids. CDR3 region: CASRATGVGDYNEQFF. The DNA of the CDR3 is TGCGCCAGCAGGGCTACAGGGGTGGGGGACTACAATGAGCAGTTCTTC. The variable domain in full, completed from reference TRBV5-1 and TRBJ2-1, reads KAGVTQTPRYLIKTRGQQVTLSCSPISGHRSVSWYQQTPGQGLQFLFEYFSETQRNKGNFPGRFSGRQFSNSRSEMNVSTLELGDSALYLCASRATGVGDYNEQFFGPGTRLTVL.

The chain joins TRBV7-9 to TRBJ1-1, with D possibly matching TRBD1 (6 bases). V was pared by 5 bases and J by 1 base, with 14 bases between. CDR1 is SEHNR, CDR2 FQNEAQ, per germline (reference sequence). The CDR3 runs 15 residues. CDR3 in DNA: TGTGCCAGCAGCCCTAGGACAGTCGGGAACACTGAAGCTTTCTTT. Protein: CASSPRTVGNTEAFF.